This TCR beta chain was recorded in a study of T cell responses to AZD1222 COVID-19 vaccine. General study points: Donors were chiefly white British, with a greater number of females, and clonal diversity was perhaps underestimated. Among AZD1222 vaccinees, only 5 to 7 were seropositive at baseline. Spike-specific TCR repertoires showed rising breadth and depth after two AZD1222 doses.

Produced via immunoSEQ multiplex PCR; TCRdb's table is partial and in-frame only. Seen here are about 120,000 clones, roughly 91% observed once, and the top ten hold less than 6%. About this clone itself: As yet, its antigen is unknown.

Germline V gene lookup returns CDR1 MGHDK and CDR2 SYGVNS. The CDR3 sequence is 12 residues long. V was cut by 4 bases and J by 9 bases, with 9 bases left in between. This specimen consisted of peripheral blood, obtained 28 days after the second AZD1222 dose. This chain uses TRBV25-1 with TRBJ2-2, with unresolved D. This receptor was obtained from an adult who received the AZD1222 COVID-19 vaccine. DNA for the CDR3: TGTGCCAGCAGTGCCCGAGTTCGGGAGCTGTTTTTT. Translating it yields CASSARVRELFF.